This T cell receptor beta chain was sequenced during a study of radiotherapy plus CTLA-4 blockade in lung cancer. Study details: There were objective responses in roughly a sixth of patients, and around 32% had disease control.

Ipilimumab-mediated CTLA-4 blockade plus focal radiation was given to patients having chemo-refractory metastatic non-small-cell lung cancer. Data came from immunoSEQ multiplex PCR; TCRdb stores just in-frame clones and leaves some out. Found here are roughly 85,000 clones, around nine tenths of them singletons; the top ten hold approximately 15%. The CDR3 loop spans 13 amino acids. V lost 6 bases, J lost 7 bases, and 15 bases lay in between. Germline-derived CDR1 and CDR2 are MNHNS and SASEGT. V is TRBV6-1 and J is TRBJ1-1; D is unresolved. The TCR was taken from a human donor with non-small cell lung cancer that progressed on radiotherapy plus ipilimumab. Source: peripheral blood, taken from a patient treated with radiotherapy plus ipilimumab. The CDR3 loop is CASSLKLGFEAFF. The DNA for the CDR3 is TGTGCCAGCAGCCTCAAACTTGGGTTTGAAGCTTTCTTT.